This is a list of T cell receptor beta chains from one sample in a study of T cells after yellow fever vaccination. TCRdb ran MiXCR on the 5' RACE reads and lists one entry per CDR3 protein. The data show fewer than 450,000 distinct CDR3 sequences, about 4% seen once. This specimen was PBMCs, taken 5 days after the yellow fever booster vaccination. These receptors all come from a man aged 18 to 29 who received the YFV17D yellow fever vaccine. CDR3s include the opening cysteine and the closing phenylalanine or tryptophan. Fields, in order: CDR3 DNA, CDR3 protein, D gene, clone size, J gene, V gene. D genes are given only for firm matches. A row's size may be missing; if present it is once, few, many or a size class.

DNA: TGTGCCAGTCAGGAGGGGATAGGGCAGCCCCAGCATTTT; CDR3: CASQEGIGQPQHF; D: .; size: few; J: TRBJ1-5; V: TRBV19
DNA: TGTGCCAGCAGCTTAGGCCGACTAGCGGCCGAGCAGTACTTC; CDR3: CASSLGRLAAEQYF; D: TRBD2; size: few; J: TRBJ2-7; V: TRBV13
DNA: TGTGCCAGCAGAATGACAGTCTCTGGAAACACCATATATTTT; CDR3: CASRMTVSGNTIYF; D: .; size: few; J: TRBJ1-3; V: TRBV14
DNA: TGTGCCAGCAGCTTAGACCCTAGAAGATCCGGGGAGCTGTTTTTT; CDR3: CASSLDPRRSGELFF; D: .; size: many; J: TRBJ2-2; V: TRBV7-2
DNA: TGCAGTGCTAGAAGTATCTATGGCTACACCTTC; CDR3: CSARSIYGYTF; D: .; size: few; J: TRBJ1-2; V: TRBV20-1
DNA: TGCGCCAGCAGCATTGGGACAGGGGGGCGAGGGGGTAGCAATCAGCCCCAGCATTTT; CDR3: CASSIGTGGRGGSNQPQHF; D: TRBD1; size: many; J: TRBJ1-5; V: TRBV5-1
DNA: TGTGCCAGCAGATCGGCCTCTGGGGCCAACGTCCTGACTTTC; CDR3: CASRSASGANVLTF; D: .; size: many; J: TRBJ2-6; V: TRBV5-4
DNA: TGTGCCAGCAGTTCAAGGCTCCGGGTCCCATATGGCTACACCTTC; CDR3: CASSSRLRVPYGYTF; D: .; size: few; J: TRBJ1-2; V: TRBV27
DNA: TGTGCCACCAACTGGCCTAAGAGGGAGCTTTATCGCGAAGCTTTCTTT; CDR3: CATNWPKRELYREAFF; D: .; size: .; J: TRBJ1-1; V: TRBV24-1
DNA: TGTGCCACCAGCAGAGACAGGGGGCAAGAGACCCAGTACTTC; CDR3: CATSRDRGQETQYF; D: TRBD1; size: many; J: TRBJ2-5; V: TRBV15
DNA: TGCAGTGCTAGAGAGATCCAAGAGACCCAGTACTTC; CDR3: CSAREIQETQYF; D: .; size: .; J: TRBJ2-5; V: TRBV20-1
DNA: TGCAGCGTTGTACAGGGAAATCCCTACGAGCAGTACTTC; CDR3: CSVVQGNPYEQYF; D: .; size: many; J: TRBJ2-7; V: TRBV29-1
DNA: TGTGCCAGCAGTTACTCGGGCGGGCCGGAAAAACTGTTTTTT; CDR3: CASSYSGGPEKLFF; D: .; size: .; J: TRBJ1-4; V: TRBV6-6
DNA: TGTGCCAGCAGCCCCACCGCGGCCGAAGAGACCCAGTACTTC; CDR3: CASSPTAAEETQYF; D: .; size: .; J: TRBJ2-5; V: TRBV7-9
DNA: TGTGCCAGCAGCCGTCAAATCGGGGAGCAGTTCTTC; CDR3: CASSRQIGEQFF; D: .; size: many; J: TRBJ2-1; V: TRBV5-5
DNA: TGTGCCAGCAGGTTGGGCGGGGGGTTAGAGACCCAGTACTTC; CDR3: CASRLGGGLETQYF; D: TRBD2; size: .; J: TRBJ2-5; V: TRBV12-3/TRBV12-4
DNA: TGTGCCAGCAGTGCCGGGACAGGGTCCGGGGAGCTGTTTTTT; CDR3: CASSAGTGSGELFF; D: TRBD1; size: few; J: TRBJ2-2; V: TRBV6-1
DNA: TGTGCCAGCGCTGGGGGCCTTCCCTACGAGCAGTACTTC; CDR3: CASAGGLPYEQYF; D: .; size: many; J: TRBJ2-7; V: TRBV6-2/TRBV6-3
DNA: TGCGCCAGCAGCCACTCAGCGGGGGGGAACTATGGCTACACCTTC; CDR3: CASSHSAGGNYGYTF; D: .; size: many; J: TRBJ1-2; V: TRBV4-3
DNA: TGTGCCAGCAGCTTAGACCGAAGGACAGGTCAAATTGCTTTC; CDR3: CASSLDRRTGQIAF; D: TRBD1; size: few; J: TRBJ2-6; V: TRBV7-9
DNA: TGTGCCAGCAGTCCAGGTGTTGGCTACACCTTC; CDR3: CASSPGVGYTF; D: .; size: many; J: TRBJ1-2; V: TRBV12-3/TRBV12-4
DNA: TGCAGCGTTGAATCCCCCCGCACAGATACGCAGTATTTT; CDR3: CSVESPRTDTQYF; D: .; size: many; J: TRBJ2-3; V: TRBV29-1
DNA: TGCGCCAGCACCTTCACGAGGGCTTGGGGCACAGATACGCAGTATTTT; CDR3: CASTFTRAWGTDTQYF; D: .; size: many; J: TRBJ2-3; V: TRBV5-1
DNA: TGTGCCAGCAGCCCCGGGGCGGAGACCCAGTACTTC; CDR3: CASSPGAETQYF; D: .; size: few; J: TRBJ2-5; V: TRBV5-6
DNA: TGTGCCAGCACTCTGCAGGGGTTCACTGAAGCTTTCTTT; CDR3: CASTLQGFTEAFF; D: .; size: .; J: TRBJ1-1; V: TRBV5-6
DNA: TGTGCCAGCAGCTTCATGGCAGGGAGGACGCAGTATTTT; CDR3: CASSFMAGRTQYF; D: .; size: few; J: TRBJ2-3; V: TRBV7-3
DNA: TGTGCCTGGAGGTCGACAGGGCCGAGGGAGACCCAGTACTTC; CDR3: CAWRSTGPRETQYF; D: TRBD1; size: few; J: TRBJ2-5; V: TRBV30
DNA: TGTGCCAGCAGTTATATAGCGTTGAAGGATACGCAGTATTTT; CDR3: CASSYIALKDTQYF; D: .; size: .; J: TRBJ2-3; V: TRBV6-2/TRBV6-3
DNA: TGTGCCAGCAGTGCCGCCGCCACTGGGGCCAACGTCCTGACTTTC; CDR3: CASSAAATGANVLTF; D: .; size: .; J: TRBJ2-6; V: TRBV6-1
DNA: TGCGCCAGCAGCCAAAGTGGCGGCAGGGACTCACCCCTCCACTTT; CDR3: CASSQSGGRDSPLHF; D: .; size: many; J: TRBJ1-6; V: TRBV4-3
DNA: TGTGCCAGCTCACCACTACCCCCGGCAAGAGACCTTTCTAACTATGGCTACACCTTC; CDR3: CASSPLPPARDLSNYGYTF; D: .; size: many; J: TRBJ1-2; V: TRBV18
DNA: TGTGCCAGCAGCGCGACAGGGGTGGAGTTCTTC; CDR3: CASSATGVEFF; D: TRBD1; size: .; J: TRBJ2-1; V: TRBV7-2
DNA: TGTGCCAGCAGCGTAGTGGGTGGCGGGGCGTCCTCCGATGAGCAGTTCTTC; CDR3: CASSVVGGGASSDEQFF; D: .; size: many; J: TRBJ2-1; V: TRBV9
DNA: TGCGCCAGCAGCCAGAGGGGTTGGGGGGTCAGCGAAAACATTCAGTACTTC; CDR3: CASSQRGWGVSENIQYF; D: .; size: .; J: TRBJ2-4; V: TRBV4-1
DNA: TGTGCCAGCAGGAGACAGGGAGCCTACGAGCAGTACTTC; CDR3: CASRRQGAYEQYF; D: TRBD1; size: .; J: TRBJ2-7; V: TRBV27
DNA: TGTGCCAGCACCCAGGCGGGACAGGGGTTAAATGGCTACACCTTC; CDR3: CASTQAGQGLNGYTF; D: TRBD1; size: .; J: TRBJ1-2; V: TRBV12-3/TRBV12-4
DNA: TGTGCCAGCAGCCCTCGGACTAGCGTCAGCTCCTACAATGAGCAGTTCTTC; CDR3: CASSPRTSVSSYNEQFF; D: TRBD2; size: few; J: TRBJ2-1; V: TRBV7-2
DNA: TGCGCCAGCAGCTTGGCAGGGCCCTATGGCTACACCTTC; CDR3: CASSLAGPYGYTF; D: .; size: many; J: TRBJ1-2; V: TRBV5-1
DNA: TGTGCCTGGAGTGGACCAGATGAGCAGTTCTTC; CDR3: CAWSGPDEQFF; D: .; size: few; J: TRBJ2-1; V: TRBV30
DNA: TGCGCCAGCAGCTCGACAGGATTTGAAGCTTTCTTT; CDR3: CASSSTGFEAFF; D: .; size: many; J: TRBJ1-1; V: TRBV5-1
DNA: TGTGCCAGCAGCCTAGAGGACTCGAGCTCCTACGAGCAGTACTTC; CDR3: CASSLEDSSSYEQYF; D: .; size: many; J: TRBJ2-7; V: TRBV4-2
DNA: TGTGCCAGCAGCTTACAAAAAGGAGAAGAGACCCAGTACTTC; CDR3: CASSLQKGEETQYF; D: .; size: many; J: TRBJ2-5; V: TRBV7-2
DNA: TGTGCCAGCAGCTTAGGACTAGACCAAGAGACCCAGTACTTC; CDR3: CASSLGLDQETQYF; D: .; size: few; J: TRBJ2-5; V: TRBV7-2
DNA: TGTGCCAGCAGCTCGGGGACTAGCGGGGGGCCCAAAAACATTCAGTACTTC; CDR3: CASSSGTSGGPKNIQYF; D: TRBD2; size: .; J: TRBJ2-4; V: TRBV11-2
DNA: TGTGCCAGCAGCCCCAAGGTTCTGTCGGGGGAAGATACGCAGTATTTT; CDR3: CASSPKVLSGEDTQYF; D: .; size: many; J: TRBJ2-3; V: TRBV7-9
DNA: TGTGCCAGCAGCCGTAGGGGAGGCGGGGCGTTGGACAATGAGCAGTTCTTC; CDR3: CASSRRGGGALDNEQFF; D: .; size: many; J: TRBJ2-1; V: TRBV7-9
DNA: TGTGCCAGCCCTGGGACAGGGGCACCCCCCCGAAATGAGCAGTTCTTC; CDR3: CASPGTGAPPRNEQFF; D: .; size: few; J: TRBJ2-1; V: TRBV21-1
DNA: TGTGCCAGCAGCTTATTGGGACTAGGGGGAGAGACCCAGTACTTC; CDR3: CASSLLGLGGETQYF; D: TRBD2; size: few; J: TRBJ2-5; V: TRBV7-9
DNA: TGCGCCAGCAGCCGAGGATTAGCGGGGGACTCCTACGAGCAGTACTTC; CDR3: CASSRGLAGDSYEQYF; D: TRBD2; size: .; J: TRBJ2-7; V: TRBV4-3
DNA: TGTGCCAGCCAGCGGGGGGCGGCAGATACGCAGTATTTT; CDR3: CASQRGAADTQYF; D: TRBD2; size: few; J: TRBJ2-3; V: TRBV24-1
DNA: TGTGCCAGCATAGGGTACCCAAACACTGAAGCTTTCTTT; CDR3: CASIGYPNTEAFF; D: .; size: .; J: TRBJ1-1; V: TRBV7-9
DNA: TGTGCCAGCAGCGTAGTTACTCCGGGACAGGGAGGCGCTGAAGCTTTCTTT; CDR3: CASSVVTPGQGGAEAFF; D: TRBD1; size: .; J: TRBJ1-1; V: TRBV9
DNA: TGTGCCAGCAGCTTAGTTCAGGGAAGCGGCTACACCTTC; CDR3: CASSLVQGSGYTF; D: .; size: .; J: TRBJ1-2; V: TRBV11-2
DNA: TGCGCCAGCAGCCAAGATTACCAGGATCCCTCTGGAAACACCATATATTTT; CDR3: CASSQDYQDPSGNTIYF; D: .; size: few; J: TRBJ1-3; V: TRBV4-3
DNA: TGTGCCAGCAGGGCCGGGACAGGATTCCAAGAGACCCAGTACTTC; CDR3: CASRAGTGFQETQYF; D: TRBD1; size: many; J: TRBJ2-5; V: TRBV5-6
DNA: TGTGCCAGCAGTTACAGGACAGCAAACACTGAAGCTTTCTTT; CDR3: CASSYRTANTEAFF; D: .; size: .; J: TRBJ1-1; V: TRBV6-5
DNA: TGTGCCAGCAGGGGAGTTTCCTACAATGAGCAGTTCTTC; CDR3: CASRGVSYNEQFF; D: .; size: many; J: TRBJ2-1; V: TRBV27